This T cell receptor beta chain was recorded in a study of blood T cell repertoires in COVID-19. About the study: Samples came from the United States, Italy and Spain, spanning acute and convalescent COVID-19. The analysed material was cDNA or gDNA that came from T cells, B-cell-depleted T cells, or PBMCs.

Participants' reported clinical history set cohort assignment. The germline CDR1 and CDR2 sequences are SGDLS and YYNGEE. With 2 bases clipped from V and 4 bases from J, the junction kept 19 bases outside the gene matches. This CDR3 comprises 19 residues. This clone was found once. Authors' analysis steps: Researchers report that nucleated cell counts were estimated from reference gene primer amplification. The repertoire was sequenced with immunoSEQ multiplex PCR; TCRdb's copy has only in-frame clones and lacks some. V and J calls and clone size are those listed in that table; D and trimming were worked out from the DNA. The sample holds 200,000 or so clones; roughly nine tenths are singletons and the top ten take under 3%.

The sequenced material came from PBMCs or T cells enriched from blood (not recorded which). The receptor comes from a woman aged 40 to 50 with acute COVID-19. The V gene is TRBV9, the J gene TRBJ2-3, with TRBD2 matching over 7 bases. This CDR3 reads CASSVGPGSGNAFPDTQYF. In DNA, the CDR3 is TGTGCCAGCAGCGTTGGGCCGGGAAGCGGGAACGCGTTCCCAGATACGCAGTATTTT.